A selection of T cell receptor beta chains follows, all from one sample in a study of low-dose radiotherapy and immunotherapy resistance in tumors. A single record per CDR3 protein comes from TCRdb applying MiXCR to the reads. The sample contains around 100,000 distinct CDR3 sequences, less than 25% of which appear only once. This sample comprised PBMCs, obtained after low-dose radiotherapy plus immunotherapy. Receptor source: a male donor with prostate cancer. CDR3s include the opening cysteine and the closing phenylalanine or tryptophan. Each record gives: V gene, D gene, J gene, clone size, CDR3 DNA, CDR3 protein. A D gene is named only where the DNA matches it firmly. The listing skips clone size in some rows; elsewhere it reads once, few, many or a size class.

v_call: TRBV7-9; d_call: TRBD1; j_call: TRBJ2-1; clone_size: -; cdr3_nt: TGTGCCAGCAGCGTCGGGGACAGGGCCTACAATGAGCAGTTCTTC; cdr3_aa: CASSVGDRAYNEQFF
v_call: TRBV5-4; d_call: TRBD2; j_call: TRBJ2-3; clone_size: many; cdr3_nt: TGTGCCAGCAGCTTGGCCGGACTAGCGGGGGCCCAGGCGCAGTATTTT; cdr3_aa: CASSLAGLAGAQAQYF
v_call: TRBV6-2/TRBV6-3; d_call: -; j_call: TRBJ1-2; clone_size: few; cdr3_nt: TGTGCCAGCACGTTATCTGTGGACTATGGCTACACCTTC; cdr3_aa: CASTLSVDYGYTF
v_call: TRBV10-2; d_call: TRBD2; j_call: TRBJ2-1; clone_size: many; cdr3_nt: TGCGCCAGCAGGATAAGCGGGGGGGTCGGCTACAATGAGCAGTTCTTC; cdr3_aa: CASRISGGVGYNEQFF
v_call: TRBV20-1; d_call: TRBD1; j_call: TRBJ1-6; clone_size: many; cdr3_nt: TGCAGTGCTGTGGGACAGGGGCCGAATTCACCCCTCCACTTT; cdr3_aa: CSAVGQGPNSPLHF
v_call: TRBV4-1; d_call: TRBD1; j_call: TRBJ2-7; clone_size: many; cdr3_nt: TGCGCCAGCAGCCAGAGACAGGGAAGCTACGAGCAGTACTTC; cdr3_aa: CASSQRQGSYEQYF
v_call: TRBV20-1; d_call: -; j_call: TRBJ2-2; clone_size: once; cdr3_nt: TGCAGTGCTAGAGATCCCGGGGACACCGGGGAGCTGTTTTTT; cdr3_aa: CSARDPGDTGELFF
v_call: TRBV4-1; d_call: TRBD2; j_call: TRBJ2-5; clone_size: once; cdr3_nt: TGCGCCAGCAGCCTAAGCGGAAGCGGGGGTGGAGAGACCCAGTACTTC; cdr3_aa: CASSLSGSGGGETQYF
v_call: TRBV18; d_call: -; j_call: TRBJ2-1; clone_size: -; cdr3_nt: TGCGCCAGCTCACCAGAACAGAGGTTGTTCTTC; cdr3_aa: CASSPEQRLFF
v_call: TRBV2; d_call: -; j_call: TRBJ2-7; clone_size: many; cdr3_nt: TGTGCCAGCAGTGACCCCGGGACACCCAAAGCCTACGAGCAGTACTTC; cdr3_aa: CASSDPGTPKAYEQYF
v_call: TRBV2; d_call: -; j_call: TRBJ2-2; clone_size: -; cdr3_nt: TGTGCCAGCAGTGAGCGGAACCGGGGAGCTGTTTTT; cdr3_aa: CASSERNRGAVF
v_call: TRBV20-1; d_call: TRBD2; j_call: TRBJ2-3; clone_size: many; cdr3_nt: TGCAGTGCTAGTGCCTGGACTAGCGGGGAAACAGATACGCAGTATTTT; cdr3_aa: CSASAWTSGETDTQYF
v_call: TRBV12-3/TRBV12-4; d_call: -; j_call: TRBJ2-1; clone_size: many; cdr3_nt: TGTGCCAGCAGTTTACTTAGGGGCGGGGACCACTCCTACAATGAGCAGTTCTTC; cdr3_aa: CASSLLRGGDHSYNEQFF
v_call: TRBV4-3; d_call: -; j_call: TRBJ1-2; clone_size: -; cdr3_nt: TGCGCCAGCAGCCAAGATTGGGGCAGGGCCGACTATGGCTACACCTTC; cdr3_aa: CASSQDWGRADYGYTF
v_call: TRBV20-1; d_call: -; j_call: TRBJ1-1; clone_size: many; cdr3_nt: TGCAGTGCTAGAGACACTGAAGCTTTCTTT; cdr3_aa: CSARDTEAFF
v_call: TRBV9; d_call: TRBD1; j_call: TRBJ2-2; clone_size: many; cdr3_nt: TGTGCCAGCAGCCCGACAGGGGAGATCACCGGGGAGCTGTTTTTT; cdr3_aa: CASSPTGEITGELFF
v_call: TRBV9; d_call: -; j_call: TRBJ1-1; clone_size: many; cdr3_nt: TGTGCCAGCAGCACGTCGACAGCCATGAACACTGAAGCTTTCTTT; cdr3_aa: CASSTSTAMNTEAFF
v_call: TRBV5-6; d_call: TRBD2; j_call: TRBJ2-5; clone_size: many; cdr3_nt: TGTGCCAGCAGCTGGAGACTAGCGGTGTACCAAGAGACCCAGTACTTC; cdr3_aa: CASSWRLAVYQETQYF
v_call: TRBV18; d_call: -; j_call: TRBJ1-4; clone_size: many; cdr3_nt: TGTGCCAGCTCACCACGTAGGGCGACAACTAATGAAAAACTGTTTTTT; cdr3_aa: CASSPRRATTNEKLFF
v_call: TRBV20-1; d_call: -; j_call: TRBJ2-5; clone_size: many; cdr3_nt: TGCAGTCTGACCGCTGGGGGGAACCAAGAGACCCAGTACTTC; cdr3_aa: CSLTAGGNQETQYF
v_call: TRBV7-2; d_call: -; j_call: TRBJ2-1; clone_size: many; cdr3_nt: TGTGCCAGCAGGCCCGCAGGGGAGATCAATGAGCAGTTCTTC; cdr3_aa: CASRPAGEINEQFF
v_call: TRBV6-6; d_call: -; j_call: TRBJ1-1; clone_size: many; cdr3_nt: TGTGCCAGCACAGTCGAAACTGAAGCTTTCTTT; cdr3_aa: CASTVETEAFF
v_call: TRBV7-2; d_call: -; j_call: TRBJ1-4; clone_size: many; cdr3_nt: TGTGCCAGCAGCGTGGGACCTGGGGATGAAAAACTGTTTTTT; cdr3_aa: CASSVGPGDEKLFF
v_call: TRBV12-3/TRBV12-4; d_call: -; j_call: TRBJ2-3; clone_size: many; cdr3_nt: TGTGCCAGCAGTGATCAGGGGGGTACGCAGTATTTT; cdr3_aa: CASSDQGGTQYF
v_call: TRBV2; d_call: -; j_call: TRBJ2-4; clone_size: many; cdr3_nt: TGTGCCAGCAGTTCCAACGGAAACATTCAGTACTTC; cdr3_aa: CASSSNGNIQYF
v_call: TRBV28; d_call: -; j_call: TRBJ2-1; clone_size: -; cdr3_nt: TGTGCCAGCAGTGAATTTAGCGGTCCCTACAATGAGCAGTTCTTC; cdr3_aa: CASSEFSGPYNEQFF
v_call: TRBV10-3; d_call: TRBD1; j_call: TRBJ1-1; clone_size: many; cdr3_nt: TGTGCCATCAGTGAGCGGGACAGGGAGGCTTTCTTT; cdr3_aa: CAISERDREAFF
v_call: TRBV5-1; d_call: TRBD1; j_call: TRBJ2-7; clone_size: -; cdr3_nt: TGCGCCAGCAGCTCCACAGGGGGCTGGGGGCTCGAGCAGTACTTC; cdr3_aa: CASSSTGGWGLEQYF
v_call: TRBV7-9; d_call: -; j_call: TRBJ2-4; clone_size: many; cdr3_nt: TGTGCCAGCAGCCCGTTGACTGGCTGGGAAAACATTCAGTACTTC; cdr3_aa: CASSPLTGWENIQYF
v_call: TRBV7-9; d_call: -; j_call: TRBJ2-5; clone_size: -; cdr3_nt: TGTGCCAGCAGCTTCACCGAGAGACGGGGTGAGACCCAGTACTTC; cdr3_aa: CASSFTERRGETQYF
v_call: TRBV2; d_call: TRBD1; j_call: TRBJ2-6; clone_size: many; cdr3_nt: TGTGCCAGCAGTGGAGGGGGCGATGGGGCCAACGTCCTGACTTTC; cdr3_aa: CASSGGGDGANVLTF
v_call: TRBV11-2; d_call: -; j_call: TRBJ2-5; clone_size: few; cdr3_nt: TGTGCCAGCAGCTTAGACGGAAAGGAGGAAGAGACCCAGTACTTC; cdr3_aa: CASSLDGKEEETQYF
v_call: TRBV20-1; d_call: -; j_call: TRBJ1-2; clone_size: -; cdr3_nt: TGCAGTGCTCCCCTGGGCGTTGGGGGAGGTTTTGGCTACACCTTC; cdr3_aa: CSAPLGVGGGFGYTF
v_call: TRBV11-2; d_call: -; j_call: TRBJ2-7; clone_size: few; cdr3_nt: TGTGCCAGCAGCTTAGACAGCTACTTTTACGAGCAGTACTTC; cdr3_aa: CASSLDSYFYEQYF
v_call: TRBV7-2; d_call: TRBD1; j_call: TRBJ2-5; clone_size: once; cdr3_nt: TGTGCCAGCAGCTTAAACCGGGACAGGGGCACTCAAGAGACCCAGTACTTC; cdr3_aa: CASSLNRDRGTQETQYF
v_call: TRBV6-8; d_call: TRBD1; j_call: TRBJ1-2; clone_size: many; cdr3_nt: TGTGCCAGCAGTACCCAGGGGGCCGGGTATGGCTACACCTTC; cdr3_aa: CASSTQGAGYGYTF
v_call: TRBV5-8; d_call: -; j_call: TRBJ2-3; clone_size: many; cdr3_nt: TGTGCCAGCAGCGGTGGGGATACGCAGTATTTT; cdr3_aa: CASSGGDTQYF
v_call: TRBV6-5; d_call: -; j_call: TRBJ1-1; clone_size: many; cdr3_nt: TGTGCCAGCAGTCCTACCAGGGGTGGAGCTGAAGCTTTCTTT; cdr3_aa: CASSPTRGGAEAFF
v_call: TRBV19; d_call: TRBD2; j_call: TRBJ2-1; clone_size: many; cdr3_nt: TGTGCCAGTAACCGTCGACTAGCGGGGGGCCTCAATGAGCAGTTCTTC; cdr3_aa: CASNRRLAGGLNEQFF
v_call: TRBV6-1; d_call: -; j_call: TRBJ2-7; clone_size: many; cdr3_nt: TGTGCCAGCATCCCAGGGCAGTCCTACGAGCAGTACTTC; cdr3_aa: CASIPGQSYEQYF
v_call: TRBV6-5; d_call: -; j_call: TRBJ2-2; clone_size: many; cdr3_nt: TGTGCCAGCAGCCGGACGGGGGCATCCGGGGAGCTGTTTTTT; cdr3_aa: CASSRTGASGELFF
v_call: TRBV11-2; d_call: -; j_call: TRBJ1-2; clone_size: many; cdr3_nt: TGTGCCAGCAGCTTATTGGGGAGAGGCATCTATGGCTACACCTTC; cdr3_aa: CASSLLGRGIYGYTF
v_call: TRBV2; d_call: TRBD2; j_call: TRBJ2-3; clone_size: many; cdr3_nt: TGTGCCAGCAGCGTAGCGGGGGGGCCAGATACGCAGTATTTT; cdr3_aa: CASSVAGGPDTQYF
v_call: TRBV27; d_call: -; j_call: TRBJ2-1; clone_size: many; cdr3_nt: TGTGCCAGCAGTTTACCCCCAGGAGGGAGCGGAAGCTCCTACAATGAGCAGTTCTTC; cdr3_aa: CASSLPPGGSGSSYNEQFF
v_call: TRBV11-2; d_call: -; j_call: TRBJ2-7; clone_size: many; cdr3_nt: TGTGCCAGCAGCTTAGAATGGGGGGGCCACCGCTTGTACTTC; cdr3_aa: CASSLEWGGHRLYF